Below are 25 T cell receptor beta chains sequenced from a single sample in a study of cytomegalovirus exposure and HLA in healthy donors. Both 60 Vbeta primers and 13 Jbeta primers went into the PCR. Some clones are missing from TCRdb's copy, which holds only in-frame ones; the method was immunoSEQ multiplex PCR. Among 150,000 to 180,000 clones, over 65% were seen once, and the ten largest hold approximately 2.3%. The sequencing sample was made of PBMCs. These receptors were obtained from a man aged 25-45 years in good health and CMV-seronegative.

This clone was detected once. The V gene is TRBV2, the J gene TRBJ2-2; 8 bases map to TRBD2. The J segment lost 3 bases and the V segment lost 3 bases, leaving 3 bases of the junction unmatched. Germline CDR1 reads SNHLY; CDR2 reads FYNNEI. There are 15 residues in the CDR3. The CDR3, as DNA: TGTGCCAGCAGTGAGGAGCGGGGGTACACCGGGGAGCTGTTTTTT. It yields the protein CASSEERGYTGELFF.

The V call is TRBV19, the J call TRBJ1-6, with no clear D. The V and J ends lost 7 bases and 9 bases respectively, with 16 bases between them. This CDR3 has 14 residues. Germline V lookup: CDR1 LNHDA, CDR2 SQIVND (reference sequence). CDR3 loop: CASTPASESSPLHF. The CDR3 DNA reads as TGTGCCAGTACCCCAGCGTCAGAGAGTTCACCCCTCCACTTT.

The CDR3 DNA follows: TGCGCCAGCAGCCCGGGACTAGCGGGGGGAACGAACACCGGGGAGCTGTTTTTT. Translation: CASSPGLAGGTNTGELFF. The chain couples TRBV5-1 to TRBJ2-2, with 15 positions matching TRBD2. Germline V gene sequence: CDR1 SGHRS, CDR2 YFSETQ. The CDR3 totals 18 residues. Losses at the gene ends were 4 bases for V and 0 bases for J; bases not matched to a gene: 4.

This chain links TRBV27 with TRBJ1-6; D is possibly TRBD1 (6 bases). CDR3 length equals 13 residues. Trimming shortened V by 7 bases and J by 7 bases, and 11 bases separated the two germline ends. Germline V CDR1 and CDR2: MNHEY, SMNVEV (reference sequence). Written as DNA, the CDR3 is TGTGCCAGCAAGGGAGGGGGGAATTCACCCCTCCACTTT. Translation gives CASKGGGNSPLHF.

In DNA form, the CDR3 reads TGTGCCAGCACCCGGGGGGGCGGGACTGAAGCTTTCTTT. Translated: CASTRGGGTEAFF. The chain is built from TRBV6-1 and TRBJ1-1; D is perhaps TRBD1 (6 bases). CDR3 length: 13 amino acids. The V end was cut by 7 bases, the J end by 5 bases, with 14 bases between. Germline V gene data show CDR1 as MNHNS and CDR2 as SASEGT.

The gene calls are TRBV15 and TRBJ2-7; TRBD2 is a possible D gene (5 bases). The V end was cut by 0 bases, the J end by 5 bases, with 8 bases between. The CDR3 is made up of 13 amino acids. The germline CDR1 and CDR2 sequences are LNHNV and YYDKDF (reference sequence). The CDR3 sequence is CATSRDSAHEQYF. Here the CDR3 DNA reads TGTGCCACCAGCAGAGATAGCGCCCACGAGCAGTACTTC.

V gene TRBV13 combines with J gene TRBJ1-4, with 7 bases lining up with TRBD1. With 4 bases clipped from V and 5 bases from J, the junction kept 7 bases outside the gene matches. Germline V gives CDR1 PRHDT, CDR2 FYEKMQ (reference sequence). The CDR3 contains 15 residues. The CDR3 region has the DNA TGTGCCAGCAGCTCGTCGACAGGGCCCAATGAAAAACTGTTTTTT. Its protein is CASSSSTGPNEKLFF.

V usage is TRBV7-2 and J usage is TRBJ2-5, with 11 nucleotides matching TRBD1. CDR3 length equals 15 residues. J gave up 4 bases and V 5 bases, and 6 bases lay outside the gene matches. CDR1 SGHTA and CDR2 FQGNSA come from the germline V gene. In nucleotides, the CDR3 is TGTGCCAGCAGCGCCGGGACAGGGGGTCCAGAGACCCAGTACTTC. Translating it yields CASSAGTGGPETQYF.

This clone showed up just a few times. The chain has TRBV19 and TRBJ2-1; a weak D match, TRBD1 (6 bases). Germline V gene data show CDR1 as LNHDA and CDR2 as SQIVND (reference sequence). The CDR3 is 17 residues long. V shed 5 bases and J shed 8 bases, with 25 bases lying between them. The CDR3 loop reads CASSYTTVGANRYEQFF. CDR3 nucleotide sequence: TGTGCCAGTAGTTATACAACGGTGGGGGCCAACAGATATGAGCAGTTCTTC.

The V gene is TRBV6-1, the J gene TRBJ1-5; possibly TRBD1 for D (5 bases). Looked up from germline, CDR1 is MNHNS and CDR2 is SASEGT. Trimming took 6 bases from V and 3 from J, leaving 9 bases between them. The CDR3 is made up of 13 amino acids. The CDR3 loop reads CASSTGNNQPQHF. The CDR3 DNA reads as TGTGCCAGCAGCACAGGAAACAATCAGCCCCAGCATTTT.

This sequence joins TRBV6-5 and TRBJ1-1; D possibly corresponds to TRBD1 (5 bases). The CDR3 has 15 amino acids. Trimming pared 1 base from V and 4 bases from J, leaving 13 bases between. CDR1 MNHEY and CDR2 SVGAGI come from the germline V gene. The CDR3 DNA reads as TGTGCCAGCAGTTACTTCGATCAGGGTGGCACTGAAGCTTTCTTT. This codes for CASSYFDQGGTEAFF.

This chain connects TRBV4-1 to TRBJ2-4; 8 bases agree with TRBD2. This CDR3 contains 15 residues. Germline V CDR1 and CDR2: MGHRA, YSYEKL. The V and J ends lost 4 bases and 6 bases, in that order; junction bases with no gene match: 8. CDR3 protein: CASSLGGVLGNIQYF. CDR3 bases: TGCGCCAGCAGCCTCGGGGGGGTCCTGGGAAACATTCAGTACTTC.

The chain carries TRBV5-1 and TRBJ2-5; TRBD2 is a possible D gene (5 bases). CDR3 length equals 15 residues. Per germline, CDR1 SGHRS and CDR2 YFSETQ. V lost 2 bases to trimming and J lost 1 base, with 12 bases between them. The CDR3 DNA sequence: TGCGCCAGCAGCTTAGGCCGTGGGAGCCAAGAGACCCAGTACTTC. Translating gives CASSLGRGSQETQYF.

A remark on this clone: The junction does not match germline at one end; this may be a read error. V usage is TRBV19 and J usage is TRBJ1-5; TRBD1 is a possible D gene (6 bases). In germline, CDR1 is LNHDA, CDR2 SQIVND (reference sequence). The CDR3 extends over 14 amino acids. DNA of the CDR3: TGTGCCAGTGGCGGACAGTATAGCAATCAGCCCCAGAATTTT. It codes for CASGGQYSNQPQNF. Using reference TRBV19 and TRBJ1-5 for the parts outside the CDR3, the full variable domain is DGGITQSPKYLFRKEGQNVTLSCEQNLNHDAMYWYRQDPGQGLRLIYYSQIVNDFQKGDIAEGYSVSREKKESFPLTVTSAQKNPTAFYLCASGGQYSNQPQNFGDGTRLSIL.

The rearrangement uses TRBV18 and TRBJ1-6; possibly TRBD1 for D (5 bases). CDR3 size: 14 residues. Trimming took 6 bases from V and 5 from J, leaving 11 bases between them. From germline, CDR1 is KGHSH and CDR2 LQKENI. The CDR3 here is CASSISGNNSPLHF. The CDR3 region has the DNA TGTGCCAGCTCCATTTCAGGGAATAATTCACCCCTCCACTTT.

This sequence joins TRBV30 and TRBJ2-7, with 8 bases identical to TRBD1. There are 16 residues in the CDR3. From germline, CDR1 is GTSNPN and CDR2 SVGIG (reference sequence). Trimming at V came to 2 bases and at J to 1 base, leaving 10 bases not matched to a gene. The CDR3 region is CAWSTTTGAVSYEQYF. DNA of the CDR3: TGTGCCTGGAGTACCACGACAGGGGCGGTGTCCTACGAGCAGTACTTC.

The chain carries TRBV27 and TRBJ1-6; 10 nucleotides align to TRBD1. This CDR3 spans 15 amino acids. The junction had 6 bases not matched to a gene; V was cut back by 3 bases and J by 10 bases. CDR1 and CDR2 from the germline V gene are MNHEY and SMNVEV (reference sequence). The chain's CDR3 is CASSFRTGGGSPLHF. The CDR3 nucleotides are TGTGCCAGCAGTTTTCGGACAGGGGGGGGGTCACCCCTCCACTTT.

The genes are TRBV2 and TRBJ2-2; D not resolved. V shed 6 bases and J shed 6 bases, with 11 bases lying between them. The CDR3 totals 13 residues. Germline V lookup: CDR1 SNHLY, CDR2 FYNNEI. CDR3 protein: CASRQASSGELFF. The DNA for the CDR3 is TGTGCCAGCAGACAAGCGAGTTCCGGGGAGCTGTTTTTT. The full variable domain, rest sourced from reference TRBV2 and TRBJ2-2, is EPEVTQTPSHQVTQMGQEVILRCVPISNHLYFYWYRQILGQKVEFLVSFYNNEISEKSEIFDDQFSVERPDGSNFTLKIRSTKLEDSAMYFCASRQASSGELFFGEGSRLTVL.

The V call is TRBV5-3, the J call TRBJ2-3, with 12 bases aligning to TRBD2. TRBV5-3 is recorded as an ORF, its role being uncertain. There are 16 residues in the CDR3. With 2 bases clipped from V and 2 bases from J, the junction kept 3 bases outside the gene matches. CDR3 loop: CARSFSSGGDTDTQYF. In nucleotides, the CDR3 is TGTGCCAGAAGCTTTTCTAGCGGGGGGGACACAGATACGCAGTATTTT.

The gene calls are TRBV19 and TRBJ2-7; tentative D call: TRBD1 (5 bases). Germline V gene sequence: CDR1 LNHDA, CDR2 SQIVND (reference sequence). The CDR3 extends over 14 amino acids. Trimming took 1 base from V and 7 from J, leaving 14 bases between them. The CDR3 loop reads CASSIGEGDREQYF. In nucleotides, the CDR3 is TGTGCCAGTAGTATAGGGGAAGGGGATCGGGAGCAGTACTTC. The full variable domain, completed using reference TRBV19 and TRBJ2-7, is DGGITQSPKYLFRKEGQNVTLSCEQNLNHDAMYWYRQDPGQGLRLIYYSQIVNDFQKGDIAEGYSVSREKKESFPLTVTSAQKNPTAFYLCASSIGEGDREQYFGPGTRLTVT.

The chain combines TRBV28 with TRBJ2-7, with unresolved D. The length of the CDR3 is 11 residues. V was pared by 6 bases and J by 3 bases, with 6 bases between. The germline V gene encodes CDR1 MDHEN and CDR2 SYDVKM. Written as DNA, the CDR3 is TGTGCCAGCAGCGCGAGCTACGAGCAGTACTTC. This gives the protein CASSASYEQYF.

This chain connects TRBV2 to TRBJ1-2, with D possibly TRBD1 on 5 matching bases. The germline V gene has CDR1 SNHLY and CDR2 FYNNEI. The CDR3 has 17 amino acids. Trimming cost V 6 bases and J 2 bases, with 22 bases left between them. The CDR3 region is CASRAMGGVTDNYGYTF. The DNA of the CDR3 is TGTGCCAGCAGGGCTATGGGGGGGGTGACGGACAACTATGGCTACACCTTC.

The chain recombines TRBV4-2 with TRBJ2-2; TRBD2 matches 11 bases. The CDR3 sequence is 18 residues long. Germline values: CDR1 LGHNA, CDR2 YNFKEQ. V was pared by 0 bases and J by 4 bases, with 7 bases of the junction left unmatched. Written as DNA, the CDR3 is TGTGCCAGCAGCCAAGATCCGGCTAGCGGGGGGTTCACCGGGGAGCTGTTTTTT. Its protein product is CASSQDPASGGFTGELFF.

This clone was seen only a few times. V gene TRBV5-6 combines with J gene TRBJ2-7; a possible D gene is TRBD2 (5 bases). V shed 0 bases and J shed 9 bases, with 7 bases lying between them. The CDR3 has 11 amino acids. Germline CDR1 SGHDT, CDR2 YYEEEE. In DNA form, the CDR3 reads TGTGCCAGCAGCTTGGGGAGGAGGCAGTACTTC. Its translation is CASSLGRRQYF.

This chain joins TRBV21-1 and TRBJ1-1; the table's TRBD1 call for D was not verified on the DNA. TRBV21-1 is recorded as a pseudogene. This CDR3 has 18 residues. This CDR3 is CASSGRGGGGQGGTEAFF. In DNA, the CDR3 is TGTGCCAGCAGCGGGCGGGGAGGAGGGGGACAGGGAGGGACTGAAGCTTTCTTT.